This entry concerns a single TCR beta chain. Original processing methods: From reference gene primer amplification, estimates of nucleated cell counts were derived. Here immunoSEQ multiplex PCR was the method, and the copy in TCRdb shows in-frame clones only, minus some. That table is the source of V, J and clone size, and D and trimming were worked out from the DNA. This sample carries about 300,000 clones, about four fifths of them seen once, and the ten largest clones take approximately 9%. V dropped 2 bases and J dropped 5; count of bases not matched to a gene: 18. This CDR3 is built from 19 residues. Germline V gives CDR1 SGHRS, CDR2 YFSETQ. This entry belongs to a study of blood T cell repertoires in COVID-19. Study summary: T cells, B-cell-depleted T cells, or PBMCs provided the cDNA or gDNA that served as material.

Sequenced material: peripheral blood. The V call is TRBV5-1, the J call TRBJ2-2; 7 bases fit TRBD2. The receptor's source is a woman aged 45-65 years who had recovered from COVID-19. The CDR3 nucleotides read TGCGCCAGCAGCTTAGTTCTTCAATTGACGGGAGGCCGAACCGGGGAGCTGTTTTTT. Translation: CASSLVLQLTGGRTGELFF.